These 23 T cell receptor beta chains were sequenced from one sample in a study of blood T cell repertoires in COVID-19. Data came from immunoSEQ multiplex PCR; TCRdb stores just in-frame clones and leaves some out. The sample lists approximately 390,000 clones, around 90% occurring once. The sequencing sample was made of PBMCs or T cells enriched from blood (not recorded which). These TCRs come from a woman aged 35 to 49 with acute COVID-19.

This rearrangement joins TRBV27 to TRBJ2-1; 9 nucleotides line up with TRBD2. The germline gives CDR1 MNHEY, CDR2 SMNVEV (reference sequence). The CDR3 length is 16 residues. With V trimmed by 5 bases and J by 8 bases, 13 bases remained unmatched. CDR3 amino acids: CASSHLTRGGLDEQFF. CDR3 DNA sequence: TGTGCCAGCAGTCACCTTACGCGGGGGGGCCTCGATGAGCAGTTCTTC.

V is TRBV3-1 (or the pseudogene TRBV3-2) and J is TRBJ1-2; a possible D gene is TRBD1 (5 bases). The CDR3 runs to 17 residues. The ends were cut back, 5 bases at V and 4 bases at J, with 23 bases in the middle. CDR1 is LGHDT, CDR2 YNNKEL, per germline (reference sequence). In DNA form, the CDR3 reads TGTGCCAGCAGCACTCATGCGGCCAGCCTGGGGGGCTATGGCTACACCTTC. Protein product: CASSTHAASLGGYGYTF.

This chain connects TRBV27 to TRBJ2-7, with 7 bases aligning to TRBD1. Germline loops: CDR1 MNHEY, CDR2 SMNVEV (reference sequence). The V segment lost 2 bases and the J segment 2 bases; nucleotides outside the gene matches: 9. CDR3 size: 16 residues. CDR3 amino acids: CASSLSGLDRAYEQYF. In DNA form, the CDR3 reads TGTGCCAGCAGTTTAAGCGGACTCGACAGGGCCTACGAGCAGTACTTC.

The chain couples TRBV30 to TRBJ1-1; no firm D call. This CDR3 is built from 14 residues. CDR1 GTSNPN and CDR2 SVGIG come from the germline V gene (reference sequence). The ends were cut back, 4 bases at V and 3 bases at J, with 15 bases in the middle. The CDR3: CAWTYGLPDTEAFF. The CDR3 coding sequence is TGTGCCTGGACCTATGGACTCCCGGACACTGAAGCTTTCTTT. The whole variable domain, remainder taken from reference TRBV30 and TRBJ1-1, is SQTIHQWPATLVQPVGSPLSLECTVEGTSNPNLYWYRQAAGRGLQLLFYSVGIGQISSEVPQNLSASRPQDRQFILSSKKLLLSDSGFYLCAWTYGLPDTEAFFGQGTRLTVV.

The chain uses TRBV7-9 and TRBJ2-1, with 11 bases aligning to TRBD2. Trimming cost V 4 bases and J 7 bases; bases outside gene matches: 9. Germline-derived CDR1 and CDR2 are SEHNR and FQNEAQ (reference sequence). This CDR3 has 16 amino acids. This CDR3 reads CASSSRGSGGVNEQFF. The CDR3 nucleotides read TGTGCCAGCAGCTCCCGTGGTAGCGGGGGGGTGAATGAGCAGTTCTTC.

This chain uses TRBV18 with TRBJ2-1; perhaps TRBD2 as D (5 bases). Germline V lookup: CDR1 KGHSH, CDR2 LQKENI. V was trimmed by 3 bases and J by 6 bases, leaving 12 bases between them. CDR3 length equals 14 residues. In DNA, the CDR3 is TGTGCCAGCTCACCCGCCGGGGATCGCAATGAGCAGTTCTTC. This encodes CASSPAGDRNEQFF.

The CDR3 here is CASSIFGLGQTF. The CDR3 DNA is TGTGCCAGTAGTATCTTTGGTCTAGGACAGACCTTC. The J gene is TRBJ1-2, the V gene TRBV19; D may be TRBD1 (6 bases). From germline, CDR1 is LNHDA and CDR2 SQIVND (reference sequence). The CDR3 runs 12 residues. Trimming took 3 bases from V and 14 from J, leaving 16 bases between them.

V usage is TRBV6-5 and J usage is TRBJ2-7; 7 bases are a match to TRBD1. Losses at the gene ends were 2 bases for V and 2 bases for J; bases not matched to a gene: 6. CDR1 is MNHEY, CDR2 SVGAGI, per germline. The CDR3 is 15 amino acids. CDR3: CASSYQGETPYEQYF. CDR3 DNA: TGTGCCAGCAGTTACCAGGGGGAAACCCCCTACGAGCAGTACTTC.

The chain uses TRBV13 and TRBJ2-5; 8 bases align to TRBD2. The CDR3 sequence is 14 residues long. Germline V CDR1 and CDR2: PRHDT, FYEKMQ (reference sequence). After removal of 2 bases from V and 2 bases from J, the junction contained 1 base not matched to a gene. The CDR3 bases are TGTGCCAGCAGCTTACGGGGGGGGCAAGAGACCCAGTACTTC. Translation: CASSLRGGQETQYF. Supplemented by reference TRBV13 and TRBJ2-5, the full variable domain reads AAGVIQSPRHLIKEKRETATLKCYPIPRHDTVYWYQQGPGQDPQFLISFYEKMQSDKGSIPDRFSAQQFSDYHSELNMSSLELGDSALYFCASSLRGGQETQYFGPGTRLLVL.

This clone was observed a single time. The CDR3 loop is CASSDRQVSGNTIYF. In nucleotides, the CDR3 is TGTGCCAGCTCTGACAGACAAGTATCTGGAAACACCATATATTTT. The V call is TRBV18, the J call TRBJ1-3; a possible D gene is TRBD1 (5 bases). The germline V gene has CDR1 KGHSH and CDR2 LQKENI. The CDR3 is 15 amino acids. The ends were cut back, 6 bases at V and 1 base at J, with 13 bases in the middle.

This chain joins TRBV10-2 and TRBJ1-1, with unresolved D. CDR3 length equals 13 residues. Germline V gene data show CDR1 as WSHSY and CDR2 as SAAADI. Trimming took 5 bases from V and 0 from J, leaving 7 bases between them. For the CDR3, the DNA is TGCGCCAGCAGTTCCGGGGTGAACACTGAAGCTTTCTTT. It yields the protein CASSSGVNTEAFF.

This chain connects TRBV14 to TRBJ2-3; 13 nucleotides align to TRBD2. The CDR3 has 16 residues. CDR1 is SGHDN, CDR2 FVKESK, per germline. V shed 4 bases and J 6 bases; nucleotides not matched to a gene: 7. CDR3 sequence (DNA): TGTGCCAGCAGCCTTGGGACTAGCGGGGAGCCTGATACGCAGTATTTT. Translated: CASSLGTSGEPDTQYF.

The J gene is TRBJ2-3, the V gene TRBV3-1 (or the pseudogene TRBV3-2); 11 nucleotides agree with TRBD2. V trimming: 4 bases; J trimming: 0 bases; junction bases outside the gene matches: 3. Germline loops: CDR1 LGHDT, CDR2 YNNKEL (reference sequence). This CDR3 region has 16 residues. CDR3 in amino acids: CASSLLAGVSTDTQYF. The CDR3 region has the DNA TGTGCCAGCAGCCTACTAGCGGGGGTAAGCACAGATACGCAGTATTTT.

The V gene is TRBV2, the J gene TRBJ1-1, with a possible D match to TRBD1 (5 bases). The germline V gene has CDR1 SNHLY and CDR2 FYNNEI. Trimming cost V 4 bases and J 4 bases, with 13 bases left between them. This CDR3 is built from 14 residues. The CDR3 DNA reads as TGTGCCAGCAGTGTGTCGGGGGTGCCCACTGAAGCTTTCTTT. This translates into CASSVSGVPTEAFF.

The gene calls are TRBV11-2 and TRBJ2-2; D is possibly TRBD2 (5 bases). The CDR3 is 13 amino acids. The germline V gene has CDR1 SGHAT and CDR2 FQNNGV. V lost 8 bases and J lost 7, with 14 bases in between. In DNA, the CDR3 is TGTGCCAGCTTCCCAGCGGTTAACGGGGAGCTGTTTTTT. It translates to CASFPAVNGELFF.

The count of this clone is one. The rearrangement links TRBV6-5 to TRBJ2-7, with 10 bases identical to TRBD1. The CDR3 consists of 14 residues. Germline assignment: CDR1 MNHEY and CDR2 SVGAGI. V dropped 6 bases and J dropped 1; count of bases not matched to a gene: 3. CDR3: CASRGTGESYEQYF. In nucleotides, the CDR3 is TGTGCCAGCAGGGGGACAGGGGAGTCCTACGAGCAGTACTTC.

This clone has more than one count but fewer than ten. This chain uses TRBV30 with TRBJ1-1, with unresolved D. The CDR3 is made up of 12 amino acids. V lost 1 base and J lost 5, with 8 bases in between. Germline V gives CDR1 GTSNPN, CDR2 SVGIG (reference sequence). CDR3 coding DNA: TGTGCCTGGAGTGATCGGGGAACTGAAGCTTTCTTT. Translation: CAWSDRGTEAFF.

The rearrangement joins TRBV23-1 to TRBJ2-6; TRBD2 is a possible D gene (6 bases). TRBV23-1 is sorted into the ORF group, with uncertain function. The V and J ends lost 3 bases and 0 bases respectively, with 15 bases between them. The CDR3 consists of 18 residues. Here the CDR3 reads CASSHPGTAASGANVLTF. The CDR3, as DNA: TGCGCCAGCAGTCACCCCGGGACTGCAGCCTCTGGGGCCAACGTCCTGACTTTC.

Written as DNA, the CDR3 is TGTGCCAGCAGCCGCGGGACAGGGAGGAATGAAAAACTGTTTTTT. Translation gives CASSRGTGRNEKLFF. The chain has TRBV5-6 and TRBJ1-4, with 9 nucleotides matching TRBD1. CDR3 length: 15 residues. J gave up 5 bases and V 4 bases, and 6 bases lay outside the gene matches. Per germline, CDR1 SGHDT and CDR2 YYEEEE. Full variable domain (remainder filled in from reference TRBV5-6 and TRBJ1-4): DAGVTQSPTHLIKTRGQQVTLRCSPKSGHDTVSWYQQALGQGPQFIFQYYEEEERQRGNFPDRFSGHQFPNYSSELNVNALLLGDSALYLCASSRGTGRNEKLFFGSGTQLSVL.

CDR3 sequence reads: CASSPDRVSGKLFF. The CDR3 DNA reads TGTGCCAGCAGTCCTGACAGGGTTTCGGGAAAACTGTTTTTT. V gene TRBV11-2 combines with J gene TRBJ1-4; 7 bases are shared with TRBD1. Germline CDR1 reads SGHAT; CDR2 reads FQNNGV. The CDR3 consists of 14 residues. V was pared by 6 bases and J by 10 bases, with 11 bases of the junction left unmatched.

This rearrangement joins TRBV19 to TRBJ2-1, with TRBD1 matching over 11 bases. The CDR3 consists of 15 residues. CDR1 and CDR2 (germline): LNHDA, SQIVND (reference sequence). The V segment lost 6 bases and the J segment 5 bases; nucleotides outside the gene matches: 6. CDR3 DNA sequence: TGTGCCAGTAGCTTGGACAGGGGGCTTAACAATGAGCAGTTCTTC. It specifies CASSLDRGLNNEQFF.

The CDR3 DNA reads as TGTGCCAGCAACCCAGGGGGCACTAATGAAAAACTGTTTTTT. Its translation is CASNPGGTNEKLFF. V and J are TRBV7-8 and TRBJ1-4; 8 nucleotides line up with TRBD1. CDR3 size: 14 residues. CDR1 is SGHVS and CDR2 is FQNEAQ in the germline V gene. After removal of 7 bases from V and 2 bases from J, the junction contained 3 bases not matched to a gene.

V is TRBV28 and J is TRBJ2-5, with 9 positions matching TRBD2. This CDR3 has 14 amino acids. V was clipped by 3 bases and J by 5 bases; unmatched bases: 4. Germline lookup yields CDR1 MDHEN and CDR2 SYDVKM. DNA for the CDR3: TGTGCCAGCAGTTTTGCGGGGGGGCGGGAGACCCAGTACTTC. The encoded protein is CASSFAGGRETQYF. The whole variable domain, remainder taken from reference TRBV28 and TRBJ2-5, is DVKVTQSSRYLVKRTGEKVFLECVQDMDHENMFWYRQDPGLGLRLIYFSYDVKMKEKGDIPEGYSVSREKKERFSLILESASTNQTSMYLCASSFAGGRETQYFGPGTRLLVL.